Below are 30 T cell receptor beta chains sequenced from a single sample in a study of shared clonotypes between healthy human individuals. Here immunoSEQ multiplex PCR was the method, and the copy in TCRdb shows in-frame clones only, minus some. This sample has about 500,000 clones, with roughly four fifths found just once. Sequencing used PBMCs. Source of these receptors: a woman in her thirties or forties in good health. Some clones in this sample may be carry-over from other donors' samples.

The sample holds many counts of this clone. Other DNA sequences from this sample encode an identical CDR3 as well. The gene calls are TRBV10-3 and TRBJ1-1; possibly TRBD1 for D (6 bases). The germline V and J ends were trimmed by 0 bases and 5 bases, with 13 bases remaining between them. The CDR3 covers 15 residues. CDR1 and CDR2 from the germline V gene are ENHRY and SYGVKD. The CDR3 region has the DNA TGTGCCATCAGTGAGTCAATACAGGGAGGGACTGAAGCTTTCTTT. Translated: CAISESIQGGTEAFF.

A note on this clone: Since a far larger clone is one base different, this is likely a read error. This sequence joins TRBV30 and TRBJ1-1; no clear D gene. This CDR3 has 14 amino acids. Trimming took 0 bases from V and 4 from J, leaving 12 bases between them. Germline CDR1 and CDR2: GTSNPN and SVGIG (reference sequence). CDR3: CAWSVRGISTEAFF. The CDR3 nucleotides read TGTGCCTGGAGTGTGAGAGGGATAAGCACTGAAGCTTTCTTT.

The chain has TRBV29-1 and TRBJ1-1, with 7 bases fitting TRBD1. The CDR3 is 12 residues long. V gave up 7 bases and J gave up 1 base; unmatched junction bases: 3. Germline V gene data show CDR1 as SQVTM and CDR2 as ANQGSEA. The CDR3 DNA reads as TGCAGCGGAGACAGGGCGAACACTGAAGCTTTCTTT. Its translation is CSGDRANTEAFF.

The chain employs TRBV7-8 and TRBJ2-3; possible D gene TRBD2, 5 bases. Germline V gene lookup returns CDR1 SGHVS and CDR2 FQNEAQ. The CDR3 length is 11 residues. V was pared by 6 bases and J by 8 bases, with 9 bases between. Here the CDR3 reads CASRLEATQYF. The CDR3 coding sequence is TGTGCCAGCAGACTAGAGGCTACGCAGTATTTT.

Regarding this clone: The same CDR3 is also encoded by other DNA sequences in this sample. V usage is TRBV28 and J usage is TRBJ2-7; possibly TRBD1 for D (6 bases). The CDR3 runs to 15 residues. The ends were cut back, 6 bases at V and 2 bases at J, with 17 bases in the middle. Germline V gene sequence: CDR1 MDHEN, CDR2 SYDVKM. For the CDR3, the DNA is TGTGCCAGCAGCCCCCCCGGGACAACCGCCTACGAGCAGTACTTC. This codes for CASSPPGTTAYEQYF.

The genes are TRBV30 and TRBJ2-7; 10 bases match TRBD2. The germline CDR1 and CDR2 sequences are GTSNPN and SVGIG (reference sequence). V shed 1 base and J 3 bases; nucleotides not matched to a gene: 0. The CDR3 extends over 13 amino acids. In DNA form, the CDR3 reads TGTGCCTGGAGTGCTAGCGGGAGCTACGAGCAGTACTTC. Its translation: CAWSASGSYEQYF.

This clone was seen more than once but under ten times. V usage is TRBV7-9 and J usage is TRBJ1-1; possibly TRBD1 for D (5 bases). The CDR3 totals 15 residues. Germline V lookup: CDR1 SEHNR, CDR2 FQNEAQ (reference sequence). V was clipped by 2 bases and J by 4 bases, with 14 bases between them. The CDR3 sequence: CASSLLTGGATEAFF. The CDR3 coding sequence is TGTGCCAGCAGCTTACTAACTGGAGGGGCCACTGAAGCTTTCTTT.

As concerns this clone: A single base is all that separates this from a far larger clone, so a read error is likely. This specimen includes other DNA sequences encoding the same CDR3. The gene calls are TRBV7-2 and TRBJ2-7; 14 bases map to TRBD2. Trimming cost V 5 bases and J 7 bases; bases outside gene matches: 13. Germline V lookup: CDR1 SGHTA, CDR2 FQGNSA. The CDR3 runs to 17 residues. CDR3 protein: CASSLRARGLAGVEQYF. DNA of the CDR3: TGTGCCAGCAGCCTCCGGGCTCGGGGACTAGCGGGAGTAGAGCAGTACTTC.

The sample holds many counts of this clone. The rearrangement joins TRBV9 to TRBJ2-6; D is unresolved. Germline assignment: CDR1 SGDLS and CDR2 YYNGEE. The CDR3 length is 14 residues. V was shortened by 3 bases and J by 0 bases, with 4 bases between the two germline ends. The chain's CDR3 is CASSGHSGANVLTF. In DNA form, the CDR3 reads TGTGCCAGCAGCGGACACTCTGGGGCCAACGTCCTGACTTTC.

The chain couples TRBV7-9 to TRBJ1-4, with 8 bases lining up with TRBD1. This CDR3 spans 18 amino acids. J was trimmed by 5 bases and V by 7 bases; bases with no gene match: 18. The V gene's germline CDR1 is SEHNR and CDR2 FQNEAQ (reference sequence). The CDR3 protein is CASTKGKAGGDPNEKLFF. The CDR3 DNA follows: TGTGCCAGCACCAAGGGGAAAGCAGGGGGCGACCCGAATGAAAAACTGTTTTTT.

The chain employs TRBV6-4 and TRBJ2-7, with TRBD2 identical over 7 bases. Germline CDR1 and CDR2: MRHNA and SNTAGT. V was pared by 7 bases and J by 0 bases, with 12 bases of the junction left unmatched. This CDR3 is 16 amino acids long. This CDR3 reads CASTPRPGGCSYEQYF. CDR3 DNA sequence: TGTGCCAGCACCCCGCGGCCGGGGGGTTGCTCCTACGAGCAGTACTTC.

This chain joins TRBV7-8 and TRBJ2-5, with 7 bases identical to TRBD1. The V segment lost 3 bases and the J segment 1 base; nucleotides outside the gene matches: 8. Germline values: CDR1 SGHVS, CDR2 FQNEAQ. The CDR3 is 16 residues long. DNA of the CDR3: TGTGCCAGCAGCTTGGGGGACAGACAATTCCAAGAGACCCAGTACTTC. It is translated as CASSLGDRQFQETQYF.

With respect to this clone: A far larger clone is off by one base, so a read error is likely. This sequence joins TRBV30 and TRBJ1-1, with D possibly TRBD1 on 5 matching bases. Germline-derived CDR1 and CDR2 are GTSNPN and SVGIG (reference sequence). CDR3 length: 15 amino acids. The V end lost 3 bases, the J end lost 2 bases, and 16 bases lay between the germline ends. CDR3 DNA: TGTGCCTGGAGCTTACCTTTGGGACCTAACACTGAAGCTTTCTTT. Its protein is CAWSLPLGPNTEAFF.

Note on this clone: One base away lies a much larger clone, so this may be a sequencing read error. Other nucleotide sequences in the sample specify the same CDR3. The chain links TRBV2 to TRBJ2-2; TRBD1 matches 9 bases. This CDR3 spans 15 amino acids. Germline V gene sequence: CDR1 SNHLY, CDR2 FYNNEI. The chain's CDR3 is CASRRDRANTGELFF. The CDR3 DNA reads TGTGCCAGCAGAAGGGACAGGGCCAACACCGGGGAGTTGTTTTTT.

This clone has just a few counts. This chain uses TRBV7-9 with TRBJ2-7; the match to TRBD2 covers 7 bases. This CDR3 is built from 15 residues. The V and J ends lost 3 bases and 0 bases, in that order; junction bases with no gene match: 5. Germline loops: CDR1 SEHNR, CDR2 FQNEAQ (reference sequence). DNA of the CDR3: TGTGCCAGCAGCTTTGTTGGCGGGAGCTCCTACGAGCAGTACTTC. As protein: CASSFVGGSSYEQYF.

V and J are TRBV7-2 and TRBJ2-5, with 10 bases fitting TRBD2. This CDR3 is built from 15 residues. CDR1 is SGHTA, CDR2 FQGNSA, per germline. The V gene end was trimmed by 5 bases and the J gene end by 0 bases; junction bases not matched to a gene: 3. CDR3 protein: CASSPLAGDQETQYF. The CDR3, as DNA: TGTGCCAGCAGCCCCCTAGCGGGAGACCAAGAGACCCAGTACTTC.

This clone has only a few counts. This chain connects TRBV11-1 to TRBJ2-5; the match to TRBD2 covers 12 bases. CDR1 and CDR2 (germline): SGHAT, FQDESV (reference sequence). The J segment lost 5 bases and the V segment lost 5 bases, leaving 6 bases of the junction unmatched. This CDR3 region has 15 residues. The CDR3 loop is CASSNLAGGGETQYF. CDR3 nucleotides: TGTGCCAGCAGCAATCTAGCGGGAGGGGGTGAGACCCAGTACTTC.

This chain connects TRBV9 to TRBJ2-3; D is possibly TRBD1 (5 bases). Trimming removed 2 bases from V and 1 base from J, with 11 bases in between. CDR1 SGDLS and CDR2 YYNGEE come from the germline V gene. This CDR3 comprises 15 residues. CDR3 loop: CASSVAVRGTDTQYF. The CDR3 DNA sequence: TGTGCCAGCAGCGTGGCTGTCAGGGGCACAGATACGCAGTATTTT. Using reference TRBV9 and TRBJ2-3 for the parts outside the CDR3, the full variable domain is DSGVTQTPKHLITATGQRVTLRCSPRSGDLSVYWYQQSLDQGLQFLIQYYNGEERAKGNILERFSAQQFPDLHSELNLSSLELGDSALYFCASSVAVRGTDTQYFGPGTRLTVL.

With regard to this clone: The same CDR3 can be traced to other DNA sequences in this sample. This chain uses TRBV7-2 with TRBJ2-3; TRBD2 aligns across 9 bases. Germline CDR1 is SGHTA and CDR2 is FQGNSA. The CDR3 has 14 residues. V was clipped by 5 bases and J by 4 bases; unmatched bases: 4. The CDR3 loop is CASSPGLASDTQYF. In DNA form, the CDR3 reads TGTGCCAGCAGCCCGGGACTAGCTTCAGATACGCAGTATTTT.

This clone appeared a single time. The rearrangement uses TRBV27 and TRBJ2-1; TRBD2 is a possible D gene (7 bases). There are 16 residues in the CDR3. Germline assignment: CDR1 MNHEY and CDR2 SMNVEV (reference sequence). V shed 5 bases and J shed 2 bases, with 16 bases lying between them. CDR3 bases: TGTGCCAGCAGTGTGGACAGCGGGGTTGCCTACAATGAGCAGTTCTTC. This translates into CASSVDSGVAYNEQFF.

The chain employs TRBV7-8 and TRBJ1-3; D is undetermined. Germline CDR1 reads SGHVS; CDR2 reads FQNEAQ. The CDR3 totals 13 residues. V shed 4 bases and J shed 5 bases, with 9 bases lying between them. The CDR3 loop is CASSSNTRNTIYF. The CDR3 bases are TGTGCCAGCAGCTCTAACACTCGAAACACCATATATTTT.

A note on this clone: A far larger clone is only one base removed, so a read error is likely. The chain carries TRBV10-3 and TRBJ1-1, with 8 bases matching TRBD1. The CDR3 contains 14 residues. The germline CDR1 and CDR2 sequences are ENHRY and SYGVKD. This chain's CDR3 is CAISGDRTNTEALF. CDR3 nucleotide sequence: TGTGCCATCAGTGGGGACAGGACGAACACTGAAGCTCTCTTT.

The chain couples TRBV11-3 to TRBJ2-7, with a possible D match to TRBD2 (5 bases). The end of the DNA aligns better with TRBJ2-1, so the J call may be wrong. The CDR3 is 14 amino acids. Germline V gene data show CDR1 as SGHNT and CDR2 as YENEEA. CDR3 in DNA: TGTGCCAGCAGCCAGAGGGAACCAAACAATGAGCAGTTCTTC. Its translation is CASSQREPNNEQFF.

The V and J genes are TRBV2 and TRBJ2-6; tentatively, D is TRBD2 (5 bases). Germline V CDR1 and CDR2: SNHLY, FYNNEI. Trimming cost V 3 bases and J 1 base, with 7 bases left between them. The CDR3 runs 15 residues. In DNA, the CDR3 is TGTGCCAGCAGTGACGGGGTGTCTGGGGCCAACGTCCTGACTTTC. It codes for CASSDGVSGANVLTF.

Points on this clone: At the DNA level, this CDR3 is encoded by other sequences in the same sample as well. V is TRBV7-9 and J is TRBJ2-3; no firm D call. V was cut by 1 base and J by 0 bases, with 8 bases left in between. Germline assignment: CDR1 SEHNR and CDR2 FQNEAQ (reference sequence). The CDR3 consists of 15 residues. CDR3 DNA: TGTGCCAGCAGCTTAGGCGGTGCTAGCACAGATACGCAGTATTTT. Its protein is CASSLGGASTDTQYF.

The chain joins TRBV7-6 to TRBJ2-3, with 10 bases aligning to TRBD2. Trimming took 6 bases from V and 1 from J; bases not matched to a gene: 7. The length of the CDR3 is 16 residues. Germline lookup yields CDR1 SGHVS and CDR2 FNYEAQ. The CDR3 spells CASSSLAGGRTDTQYF. For the CDR3, the DNA is TGTGCCAGCAGTTCTTTAGCGGGGGGTCGCACAGATACGCAGTATTTT.

V usage is TRBV15 and J usage is TRBJ1-3; possibly TRBD1 for D (5 bases). V lost 0 bases, J lost 2 bases, and 11 bases lay in between. The length of the CDR3 is 16 residues. Germline CDR1 is LNHNV and CDR2 is YYDKDF (reference sequence). CDR3 sequence: CATSRDKGFPGNTIYF. CDR3 in DNA: TGTGCCACCAGCAGAGATAAGGGGTTCCCTGGAAACACCATATATTTT.

CDR3 residues: CASSDVGREGEQFF. CDR3 nucleotide sequence: TGTGCCAGCAGTGACGTCGGGAGGGAAGGGGAGCAGTTCTTC. The chain combines TRBV6-4 with TRBJ2-1; TRBD2 matches 8 bases. V was pared by 2 bases and J by 10 bases, with 7 bases of the junction left unmatched. CDR1 is MRHNA, CDR2 SNTAGT, per germline. The CDR3 extends over 14 amino acids.

V and J are TRBV11-2 and TRBJ2-7; D unclear. The CDR3 spans 13 residues. Trimming cost V 2 bases and J 4 bases, with 9 bases left between them. Germline lookup yields CDR1 SGHAT and CDR2 FQNNGV. The CDR3 sequence is CASSLSRAYEQYF. DNA for the CDR3: TGTGCCAGCAGCTTATCTAGGGCGTACGAGCAGTACTTC.

The CDR3, as DNA: TGTGCCAGCAGCTTAGGACTAGCGGGAGATGAGCAGTACTTC. Its translation: CASSLGLAGDEQYF. The V call is TRBV7-6, the J call TRBJ2-7; TRBD2 aligns across 12 bases. The CDR3 totals 14 residues. V dropped 1 base and J dropped 7; count of bases not matched to a gene: 2. Looked up from germline, CDR1 is SGHVS and CDR2 is FNYEAQ.